These T cell receptor beta chains were read from a single sample in a study of cytomegalovirus exposure and HLA in healthy donors. Generated by immunoSEQ multiplex PCR, the TCRdb table keeps only in-frame clones and is missing some. The sample records 200,000 to 250,000 clones, just under 85% being singletons. The sample consisted of PBMCs. Receptors were obtained from a woman between 40 and 50 years old in good health and CMV-seronegative. The CDR3 runs from the conserved cysteine through the conserved F or W. The D gene is left open where the match is weak. Part of the rows lack a size; the others show once, few, many or a class for expanded clones.

size: once; V: TRBV15; J: TRBJ2-7; D: -; CDR3: CATSRGGQQYIEQYF; DNA: TGTGCCACCAGCAGAGGTGGACAGCAGTATATCGAGCAGTACTTC
size: -; V: TRBV15; J: TRBJ2-4; D: -; CDR3: CATSRDIQTGNIQYF; DNA: TGTGCCACCAGCAGAGATATACAGACGGGGAACATTCAGTACTTC
size: few; V: TRBV5-1; J: TRBJ1-1; D: -; CDR3: CASSLAGGGTEAFF; DNA: TGCGCCAGCAGCCTCGCCGGAGGTGGCACTGAAGCTTTCTTT
size: -; V: TRBV9; J: TRBJ2-3; D: -; CDR3: CASSVQGTDTQYF; DNA: TGTGCCAGCAGCGTACAGGGCACAGATACGCAGTATTTT
size: -; V: TRBV5-1; J: TRBJ2-3; D: -; CDR3: CASTSHAQGLDTQYF; DNA: TGCGCCAGCACCTCACATGCACAGGGATTAGATACGCAGTATTTT
size: -; V: TRBV11-3; J: TRBJ1-1; D: TRBD1; CDR3: CASSLVVTGAPNTEAFF; DNA: TGTGCCAGCAGCTTAGTTGTGACAGGGGCTCCAAACACTGAAGCTTTCTTT
size: -; V: TRBV10-2; J: TRBJ1-1; D: -; CDR3: CASSLSGGGNTEAFF; DNA: TGCGCCAGCAGCCTTTCGGGGGGAGGGAACACTGAAGCTTTCTTT
size: -; V: TRBV4-3; J: TRBJ1-2; D: TRBD1; CDR3: CASSQDQGDRGHYGYTF; DNA: TGCGCCAGCAGCCAAGATCAAGGGGACAGGGGCCACTATGGCTACACCTTC
size: -; V: TRBV28; J: TRBJ1-5; D: -; CDR3: CASSGGGFGNQPQHF; DNA: TGTGCCAGCAGCGGGGGGGGGTTCGGCAATCAGCCCCAGCATTTT
size: few; V: TRBV7-9; J: TRBJ1-4; D: TRBD1; CDR3: CASSRQGDNEKLFF; DNA: TGTGCCAGCAGTCGACAGGGGGATAATGAAAAACTGTTTTTT
size: few; V: TRBV5-1; J: TRBJ2-3; D: -; CDR3: CASSLAGDTQYF; DNA: TGCGCCAGCAGCTTGGCCGGAGATACGCAGTATTTT
size: -; V: TRBV6-1; J: TRBJ1-5; D: -; CDR3: CASSLGHFGQPQHF; DNA: TGTGCCAGCAGCCTCGGACATTTCGGTCAGCCCCAGCATTTT